What follows describes a single TCR beta chain. Its cognate antigen is unknown. MiXCR, run by TCRdb on the 5' RACE reads, gives a single entry per CDR3 protein. The sample holds 250,000 to 300,000 distinct CDR3 sequences, around 15% seen once. Losses at the gene ends were 5 bases for V and 5 bases for J; bases not matched to a gene: 2. Germline values: CDR1 SGHVS, CDR2 FNYEAQ. The CDR3 has 12 residues. This entry belongs to a study of T-cell memory formation after mild COVID-19. Findings and limits, study-wide: The authors did not confirm SARS-CoV-2 specificity of second-wave clones peaking day 37. CD4+ contracting clones were found mainly in CM and EM, and CD8+ ones in EMRA.

This clonotype originated in a man aged 18 to 35 who had mild COVID-19 (a few samples of this study predate the infection). Cell type and time point are not known. The material sequenced was PBMCs or a T cell subset sorted from them (not recorded which). This chain uses TRBV7-6 with TRBJ2-5, with TRBD1 matching 7 bases. The CDR3 sequence is CASSKQGETQYF. The CDR3 DNA sequence: TGTGCCAGCAGCAAACAGGGGGAGACCCAGTACTTC.